This T cell receptor (beta chain) was found in a study of graft-versus-host responses after intestinal transplantation. Looking at the study overall: Each recipient received a multivisceral, liver-intestinal, or isolated intestinal graft. Every transplant recipient was induced with anti-thymocyte globulin, then maintained on tacrolimus and steroids for about three years.

As for this clone: Its antigen is undetermined.

Whole-study findings and limits: Ileal or blood samples showed some GvH clones first, and such clones were also found in recipient marrow. Patients who carried graft-donor T cell macrochimerism also had high graft-versus-host to host-versus-graft clonal ratios in their allografts.

V dropped 6 bases and J dropped 0 bases, with 9 bases sitting between them. The CDR3 runs to 13 residues. Per germline, CDR1 MNHEY and CDR2 SMNVEV (reference sequence). Clones were sequenced by immunoSEQ multiplex PCR, and TCRdb holds only the in-frame ones, with some missing. Of about 120,000 clones listed, approximately 90% are singletons. The receptor was derived from a human donor who received an intestinal transplant. The chain combines TRBV27 with TRBJ2-7, with D unresolved. The material sequenced was unstimulated CD4+ T cells sorted from spleen or lymph node cells, taken before intestinal transplant. In nucleotides, the CDR3 is TGTGCCAGCAGCATACAGTTCTCCTACGAGCAGTACTTC. Its translation: CASSIQFSYEQYF.